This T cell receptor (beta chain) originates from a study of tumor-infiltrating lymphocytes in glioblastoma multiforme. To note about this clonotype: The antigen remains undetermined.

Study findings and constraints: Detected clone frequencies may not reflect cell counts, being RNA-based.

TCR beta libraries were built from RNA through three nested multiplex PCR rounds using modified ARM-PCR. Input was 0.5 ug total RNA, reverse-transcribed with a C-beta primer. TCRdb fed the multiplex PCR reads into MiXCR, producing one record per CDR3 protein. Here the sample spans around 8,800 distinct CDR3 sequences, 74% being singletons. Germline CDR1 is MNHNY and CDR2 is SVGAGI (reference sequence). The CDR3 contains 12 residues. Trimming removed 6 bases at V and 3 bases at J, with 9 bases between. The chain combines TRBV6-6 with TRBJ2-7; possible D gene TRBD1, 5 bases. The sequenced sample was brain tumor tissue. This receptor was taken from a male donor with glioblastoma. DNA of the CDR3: TGTGCCAGCAGGCAGGGTGTCTACGAGCAGTACTTC. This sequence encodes CASRQGVYEQYF.